One and the same sample provided the 15 T cell receptor beta chains below, sequenced in a study of CD8 T cells in Susac syndrome. Random hexamers were used to reverse transcribe about 0.45 to 1 ug of RNA. TCRdb analysed the immunoSEQ multiplex PCR reads with MiXCR anew, one entry per CDR3 protein. The table shows 95,000 to 150,000 distinct CDR3 sequences, with just under 95% occurring only once. Sequences were obtained from CD8+ T cells from PBMCs. Every receptor here comes from a human donor with Susac syndrome.

This clonotype was detected once. The chain combines TRBV5-6 with TRBJ2-7; no reliable D call. The CDR3 sequence is 19 residues long. The V end was cut by 0 bases, the J end by 2 bases, with 24 bases between. Per germline, CDR1 SGHDT and CDR2 YYEEEE. The CDR3 DNA reads TGTGCCAGCAGCTTGGGTTTCTCCGCCGGGCCGAATCCAGCCTACGAGCAGTACTTC. Residues: CASSLGFSAGPNPAYEQYF.

V is TRBV25-1 and J is TRBJ1-2; TRBD1 is a possible D gene (6 bases). V shed 8 bases and J shed 4 bases, with 8 bases lying between them. The CDR3 totals 11 residues. Germline V gene data show CDR1 as MGHDK and CDR2 as SYGVNS. This chain's CDR3 is CASGGGYGYTF. The CDR3 bases are TGTGCCAGCGGGGGCGGCTATGGCTACACCTTC.

This chain joins TRBV29-1 and TRBJ2-7; 9 bases align to TRBD1. Germline V gene lookup returns CDR1 SQVTM and CDR2 ANQGSEA. V lost 4 bases, J lost 1 base, and 11 bases stayed unmatched. The CDR3 totals 16 residues. For the CDR3, the DNA is TGCAGCGTTGGACGGGACGGACAGGGGACGTCCTACGAGCAGTACTTC. As protein: CSVGRDGQGTSYEQYF.

This rearrangement joins TRBV6-1 to TRBJ1-1; D gene uncertain. The CDR3 extends over 12 amino acids. The ends were cut back, 3 bases at V and 7 bases at J, with 9 bases in the middle. Germline V gene data show CDR1 as MNHNS and CDR2 as SASEGT. The CDR3 loop reads CASSEARIEAFF. The CDR3 bases are TGTGCCAGCAGTGAGGCCAGAATTGAAGCTTTCTTT.

The chain is built from TRBV9 and TRBJ1-2; D remains unclear. The CDR3 contains 17 residues. Looked up from germline, CDR1 is SGDLS and CDR2 is YYNGEE. V was cut by 0 bases and J by 4 bases, with 19 bases left in between. The CDR3 loop reads CASSVAPSGAAVYGYTF. The CDR3 DNA follows: TGTGCCAGCAGCGTAGCCCCGTCTGGAGCGGCAGTCTATGGCTACACCTTC.

The chain combines TRBV5-1 with TRBJ2-1; 8 nucleotides agree with TRBD1. CDR1 and CDR2 (germline): SGHRS, YFSETQ. This CDR3 is 15 amino acids long. Trimming cost V 0 bases and J 3 bases; bases outside gene matches: 2. CDR3 sequence reads: CASSLATGVYNEQFF. The CDR3 coding sequence is TGCGCCAGCAGCTTGGCGACAGGGGTCTACAATGAGCAGTTCTTC.

V and J are TRBV7-8 and TRBJ2-7; 7 bases match TRBD1. Germline V CDR1 and CDR2: SGHVS, FQNEAQ. There are 14 residues in the CDR3. With V trimmed by 8 bases and J by 4 bases, 11 bases remained unmatched. CDR3 nucleotides: TGTGCCAGCGTGGGCTGGACAGGTTCGTACGAGCAGTACTTC. Its protein product is CASVGWTGSYEQYF.

The chain couples TRBV20-1 to TRBJ1-6; D call uncertain. This CDR3 is built from 17 residues. Per germline, CDR1 DFQATT and CDR2 SNEGSKA (reference sequence). V dropped 3 bases and J dropped 2 bases, with 17 bases sitting between them. CDR3 sequence (DNA): TGCAGTGCTAGCCATTCCGGCGCCGAGGCCTATAATTCACCCCTCCACTTT. It specifies CSASHSGAEAYNSPLHF.

The rearrangement links TRBV29-1 to TRBJ2-7, with D tentatively TRBD1 (5 bases). The CDR3 is 13 amino acids. V shed 3 bases and J shed 2 bases, with 11 bases lying between them. Germline lookup yields CDR1 SQVTM and CDR2 ANQGSEA. CDR3: CSVDSAGTYEQYF. CDR3 in DNA: TGCAGCGTTGACTCCGCAGGGACCTACGAGCAGTACTTC.

The CDR3 region has the DNA TGTGCCAGCAGCTTAGCGGAGTCCCACGAGCAGTACTTC. This encodes CASSLAESHEQYF. The chain links TRBV7-6 to TRBJ2-7; D uncertain. V was shortened by 0 bases and J by 5 bases, with 8 bases between the two germline ends. CDR3 size: 13 residues. Germline V gives CDR1 SGHVS, CDR2 FNYEAQ.

The chain links TRBV7-9 to TRBJ2-2; the match to TRBD1 covers 7 bases. The CDR3 loop spans 15 amino acids. Germline trimming cut 6 bases from V and 4 bases from J; bases unmatched to any gene: 8. Germline assignment: CDR1 SEHNR and CDR2 FQNEAQ (reference sequence). CDR3 coding DNA: TGTGCCAGCAGTTCTAAGACAGGGAGCACCGGGGAGCTGTTTTTT. Amino acids: CASSSKTGSTGELFF.

The chain recombines TRBV7-8 with TRBJ2-7; D remains ambiguous. CDR1 is SGHVS, CDR2 FQNEAQ, per germline. V lost 4 bases, J lost 0 bases, and 16 bases lay in between. The CDR3 runs 16 residues. The CDR3 spells CASSSAFDESSYEQYF. CDR3 DNA sequence: TGTGCCAGCAGCTCCGCTTTCGATGAGAGCTCCTACGAGCAGTACTTC.

The rearrangement uses TRBV20-1 and TRBJ2-3, with 13 positions matching TRBD2. Germline CDR1 reads DFQATT; CDR2 reads SNEGSKA (reference sequence). V lost 3 bases to trimming and J lost 4 bases; unmatched junction nucleotides: 1. The CDR3 covers 14 residues. CDR3 sequence reads: CSARGTSGADTQYF. In DNA, the CDR3 is TGCAGTGCTAGGGGGACTAGCGGGGCAGATACGCAGTATTTT.

The genes are TRBV9 and TRBJ2-7; D tentatively reads TRBD1 or TRBD2 (5 bases each). Germline V gene sequence: CDR1 SGDLS, CDR2 YYNGEE. The V end was cut by 3 bases, the J end by 2 bases, with 15 bases between. The CDR3 consists of 15 residues. The CDR3 DNA reads as TGTGCCAGCAGCGCCGGGACGTACGTCACCTACGAGCAGTACTTC. Its translation: CASSAGTYVTYEQYF.

J is TRBJ2-3 and V is TRBV9; 7 bases match TRBD1. Per the germline V gene, CDR1 is SGDLS and CDR2 is YYNGEE. There are 16 residues in the CDR3. V trimming: 0 bases; J trimming: 3 bases; junction bases outside the gene matches: 7. The CDR3 region has the DNA TGTGCCAGCAGCGTAGGTAAAGGGGGCATAACAGATACGCAGTATTTT. The encoded protein is CASSVGKGGITDTQYF.